These 30 T cell receptor beta chains share one sample of origin, sequenced in a study of T cells in Graves' hyperthyroidism and ophthalmopathy. Authors of the study amplified TCR beta CDR3 regions from RNA transcripts. TCR CDR3 regions were first amplified by RT-PCR with HTBI primers. TCRdb independently ran MiXCR on the multiplex PCR reads; one entry per CDR3 protein. The sample has hundreds of thousands of distinct CDR3 sequences, less than 25% seen once. The sample was blood. These receptors came from a man between 25 and 39 years old with Graves' ophthalmopathy.

This clonotype has at least ten counts. The chain is built from TRBV30 and TRBJ1-2, with TRBD1 as a possible D gene (5 bases). Trimming cost V 4 bases and J 1 base, with 10 bases left between them. This CDR3 contains 13 residues. The V gene's germline CDR1 is GTSNPN and CDR2 SVGIG (reference sequence). The CDR3 DNA sequence: TGTGCCTGGAATCAGGGAATTAACTATGGCTACACCTTC. This gives the protein CAWNQGINYGYTF. Based on the CDR3 plus reference TRBV30 and TRBJ1-2, the full variable domain is SQTIHQWPATLVQPVGSPLSLECTVEGTSNPNLYWYRQAAGRGLQLLFYSVGIGQISSEVPQNLSASRPQDRQFILSSKKLLLSDSGFYLCAWNQGINYGYTFGSGTRLTVV.

The chain combines TRBV7-2 with TRBJ2-7; 9 bases agree with TRBD1. Germline trimming cut 4 bases from V and 9 bases from J; bases unmatched to any gene: 10. Germline assignment: CDR1 SGHTA and CDR2 FQGNSA. The CDR3 sequence is 14 residues long. DNA for the CDR3: TGTGCCAGCAGCTCTCCGGGACAGGGAGGAACGCAGTACTTC. The encoded protein is CASSSPGQGGTQYF.

The chain links TRBV6-2 or TRBV6-3 to TRBJ2-7, with D possibly being TRBD1 (6 bases). CDR1 is MNHEY, CDR2 SVGEGT, per germline. The CDR3 covers 15 residues. Trimming pared 0 bases from V and 0 bases from J, leaving 9 bases between. Here the CDR3 reads CASSYSGAGSYEQYF. The DNA for the CDR3 is TGTGCCAGCAGTTACTCGGGGGCCGGCTCCTACGAGCAGTACTTC.

This clonotype occurred a few times. This rearrangement joins TRBV5-8 to TRBJ1-2, with D unresolved. The V gene lost 4 bases and the J gene lost 8 bases, with 15 bases spanning the gap. Germline V gene lookup returns CDR1 SGHTS and CDR2 YDEGEE. The CDR3 sequence is 13 residues long. The CDR3 coding sequence is TGTGCCAGCAGCGGACCCCTGTTTGACGGCTACACCTTC. This translates into CASSGPLFDGYTF.

In this sample, this clonotype turned up many times. The chain carries TRBV28 and TRBJ1-5; D perhaps matches TRBD1 (6 bases). The germline CDR1 and CDR2 sequences are MDHEN and SYDVKM. The length of the CDR3 is 13 residues. The V end was cut by 8 bases, the J end by 5 bases, with 13 bases between. CDR3 loop: CASGGGGDQPQHF. For the CDR3, the DNA is TGTGCCAGCGGGGGAGGGGGAGATCAGCCCCAGCATTTT.

This clonotype was counted a single time. The chain employs TRBV7-9 and TRBJ1-3; 8 bases line up with TRBD1. This CDR3 has 14 amino acids. In germline, CDR1 is SEHNR, CDR2 FQNEAQ (reference sequence). The V segment lost 3 bases and the J segment 4 bases; nucleotides outside the gene matches: 2. CDR3 in DNA: TGTGCCAGCAGCTTGGACAGGGTGGGAAACACCATATATTTT. Amino acids: CASSLDRVGNTIYF.

Ten or more counts support this clonotype. CDR3 protein: CASSSPRGEGYEQFF. The CDR3 DNA is TGCGCCAGCAGTTCCCCCAGGGGAGAGGGCTATGAGCAGTTCTTC. This rearrangement joins TRBV5-1 to TRBJ2-1; D is perhaps TRBD1 (6 bases). Germline CDR1 SGHRS, CDR2 YFSETQ. The CDR3 has 15 residues. Deletions cut 5 bases from V and 8 bases from J, with 20 bases between.

This clonotype has only a few counts. The genes are TRBV20-1 and TRBJ2-3; 10 bases agree with TRBD2. This CDR3 is built from 16 residues. Losses at the gene ends were 0 bases for V and 4 bases for J; bases not matched to a gene: 7. CDR1 and CDR2 (germline): DFQATT, SNEGSKA (reference sequence). CDR3 bases: TGCAGTGCTAGAGATCCTAGCGGGAGCCCCCCAGATACGCAGTATTTT. It codes for CSARDPSGSPPDTQYF.

This clonotype was recorded at least ten times. The chain couples TRBV3-1 to TRBJ1-1, with 7 bases that match TRBD1. V gave up 1 base and J gave up 7 bases; unmatched junction bases: 3. Germline CDR1 and CDR2: LGHDT and YNNKEL (reference sequence). CDR3 size: 13 residues. The CDR3 loop reads CASSQGQGVEAFF. The CDR3 DNA reads TGTGCCAGCAGCCAAGGACAGGGCGTTGAAGCTTTCTTT.

This clonotype has a count of ten or more. The chain recombines TRBV5-1 with TRBJ2-3; 8 bases map to TRBD1. The ends lost 5 bases at V and 0 bases at J; junction bases unmatched: 5. This CDR3 comprises 15 residues. Looked up from germline, CDR1 is SGHRS and CDR2 is YFSETQ. The CDR3 sequence is CASSYGQGSTDTQYF. As DNA, the CDR3 is TGCGCCAGCAGTTACGGACAGGGAAGCACAGATACGCAGTATTTT.

The rearrangement uses TRBV27 and TRBJ2-7; the match to TRBD2 covers 8 bases. This CDR3 has 15 residues. With 3 bases clipped from V and 4 bases from J, the junction kept 8 bases outside the gene matches. Germline CDR1 MNHEY, CDR2 SMNVEV (reference sequence). CDR3 sequence reads: CASSFRAGVAYEQYF. The CDR3 DNA sequence: TGTGCCAGCAGTTTTAGAGCGGGAGTAGCGTACGAGCAGTACTTC.

This chain uses TRBV12-3 or TRBV12-4 with TRBJ1-5; D gene unclear. The CDR3 is 12 residues long. V was trimmed by 2 bases and J by 15 bases, leaving 14 bases between them. The CDR3 is CASSLYGSGVHF. CDR3 sequence (DNA): TGTGCCAGCAGTTTATACGGGTCGGGAGTGCATTTT.

This rearrangement joins TRBV24-1 to TRBJ2-5; TRBD2 matches 11 bases. The trim removed 6 bases at V and 0 bases at J, leaving 2 bases unmatched. CDR1 and CDR2 from the germline V gene are KGHDR and SFDVKD. The CDR3 is 15 residues long. CDR3 nucleotide sequence: TGTGCCACCAGTCGGACTAGCGGGTACCAAGAGACCCAGTACTTC. This codes for CATSRTSGYQETQYF.

This chain joins TRBV2 and TRBJ2-5, with D perhaps TRBD2 (5 bases). V gave up 7 bases and J gave up 4 bases, with 13 bases separating them. The CDR3 extends over 13 amino acids. The germline gives CDR1 SNHLY, CDR2 FYNNEI. For the CDR3, the DNA is TGTGCCAGCATAGATCTGGGGAGAGAGACCCAGTACTTC. The encoded protein is CASIDLGRETQYF. Full variable domain (missing parts from reference TRBV2 and TRBJ2-5): EPEVTQTPSHQVTQMGQEVILRCVPISNHLYFYWYRQILGQKVEFLVSFYNNEISEKSEIFDDQFSVERPDGSNFTLKIRSTKLEDSAMYFCASIDLGRETQYFGPGTRLLVL.

This clonotype was counted between two and nine times. The CDR3 loop is CASSLSAQQETQYF. In DNA form, the CDR3 reads TGTGCCAGCAGCTTATCAGCCCAGCAAGAGACCCAGTACTTC. The V gene is TRBV7-6, the J gene TRBJ2-5, with D unresolved. CDR3 length: 14 amino acids. CDR1 and CDR2 from the germline V gene are SGHVS and FNYEAQ. Trimming removed 2 bases at V and 2 bases at J, with 9 bases between.

The chain joins TRBV11-2 to TRBJ2-1; 9 bases are a match to TRBD2. CDR1 is SGHAT and CDR2 is FQNNGV in the germline V gene. This CDR3 has 16 residues. The V segment lost 7 bases and the J segment 7 bases; nucleotides outside the gene matches: 14. The CDR3 nucleotides are TGTGCCAGCAAGGATTGGAAACTAGCGGGTAAAAATGAGCAGTTCTTC. Translated: CASKDWKLAGKNEQFF.

In this sample, this clonotype turned up many times. The chain couples TRBV2 to TRBJ1-4; D gene unclear. Germline assignment: CDR1 SNHLY and CDR2 FYNNEI. V was pared by 0 bases and J by 0 bases, with 11 bases between. This CDR3 region has 17 residues. CDR3 amino acids: CASSEAAHGSTNEKLFF. DNA for the CDR3: TGTGCCAGCAGTGAAGCAGCCCACGGGTCAACTAATGAAAAACTGTTTTTT.

This clonotype was seen a handful of times. V usage is TRBV7-2 and J usage is TRBJ2-6; tentative D call: TRBD2 (7 bases). Trimming cost V 4 bases and J 3 bases, with 16 bases left between them. Germline V gives CDR1 SGHTA, CDR2 FQGNSA. This CDR3 is 17 amino acids long. The CDR3 DNA reads as TGTGCCAGCAGCTCCGGGGGCGGGAGCTTTGGGGCCAACGTCCTGACTTTC. This gives the protein CASSSGGGSFGANVLTF.

This clonotype has only a few counts. The chain employs TRBV12-3 or TRBV12-4 and TRBJ1-5; no definite D call. Trimming removed 3 bases from V and 3 bases from J, with 15 bases in between. This CDR3 is 16 amino acids long. CDR3 coding DNA: TGTGCCAGCAGTTTTTTAACGGCAGAATCCAATCAGCCCCAGCATTTT. This translates into CASSFLTAESNQPQHF.

The chain couples TRBV6-1 to TRBJ2-6; tentatively, D is TRBD2 (6 bases). The V gene lost 5 bases and the J gene lost 0 bases, with 23 bases spanning the gap. The CDR3 contains 20 residues. Germline V CDR1 and CDR2: MNHNS, SASEGT. CDR3 sequence reads: CASSKPTTFRDFSGANVLTF. CDR3 DNA sequence: TGTGCCAGCAGTAAGCCAACCACATTCCGGGACTTCTCTGGGGCCAACGTCCTGACTTTC.

This clonotype has more than one count but fewer than ten. This chain links TRBV3-1 with TRBJ2-7, with 7 bases lining up with TRBD1. CDR3 length: 15 amino acids. Trimming at V came to 4 bases and at J to 3 bases, leaving 9 bases not matched to a gene. The germline gives CDR1 LGHDT, CDR2 YNNKEL (reference sequence). The CDR3 reads CASSRWDRVNYEQYF. The CDR3 DNA is TGTGCCAGCAGCCGGTGGGACAGAGTCAACTACGAGCAGTACTTC.

The chain combines TRBV5-1 with TRBJ2-3, with 13 bases lining up with TRBD2. V shed 4 bases, J shed 14 bases, and the junction held 16 bases outside the gene matches. CDR1 SGHRS and CDR2 YFSETQ come from the germline V gene. CDR3 length: 16 residues. The CDR3 loop reads CASSPGLAGPMMSGYF. DNA for the CDR3: TGCGCCAGCAGCCCGGGACTAGCGGGACCCATGATGTCGGGGTATTTT.

The V and J genes are TRBV20-1 and TRBJ2-4, with 8 bases that match TRBD2. The CDR3 contains 16 residues. Per the germline V gene, CDR1 is DFQATT and CDR2 is SNEGSKA (reference sequence). J gave up 2 bases and V 5 bases, and 11 bases lay outside the gene matches. The CDR3 nucleotides read TGCAGTGCTCAGTTGACGGCTAGCGGGCCCAAAAACATTCAGTACTTC. As protein: CSAQLTASGPKNIQYF.

The chain carries TRBV7-2 and TRBJ2-7, with D maybe TRBD2 (5 bases). Per germline, CDR1 SGHTA and CDR2 FQGNSA. Trimming stripped 6 bases from V and 1 base from J, with 13 bases between. CDR3 length: 14 amino acids. This CDR3 reads CASSLKSGSYEQYF. In DNA, the CDR3 is TGTGCCAGCAGTTTAAAGTCGGGATCCTACGAGCAGTACTTC.

A note on this clonotype: This may stem from a read error, because a much larger clone lies one nucleotide away. V usage is TRBV7-9 and J usage is TRBJ2-7, with TRBD1 as a possible D gene (5 bases). From germline, CDR1 is SEHNR and CDR2 FQNEAQ (reference sequence). This CDR3 contains 16 residues. CDR3 nucleotide sequence: TGTGCCGGCAGCTTTCTAGGACAAATGAGCTCCTACGAGCAGTACTTC. It specifies CAGSFLGQMSSYEQYF.

This clonotype occurred a few times. This sequence joins TRBV7-3 and TRBJ2-3; 7 bases match TRBD2. CDR3 length equals 20 residues. Trimming removed 5 bases from V and 4 bases from J; junction bases left unmatched: 24. Germline CDR1 reads SGHTA; CDR2 reads FQGTGA. The CDR3 DNA sequence: TGTGCCAGCAGCGCCCGGGGGGAGCTCATCCGGGAAAAGCGGGCAGATACGCAGTATTTT. As protein: CASSARGELIREKRADTQYF.

CDR3 protein: CASTAMEAFF. CDR3 DNA: TGTGCCAGCACCGCCATGGAAGCTTTCTTT. The chain uses TRBV2 and TRBJ1-1; D not certain. Germline V CDR1 and CDR2: SNHLY, FYNNEI. The CDR3 length is 10 residues. V was trimmed by 7 bases and J by 8 bases, leaving 8 bases between them.

V and J are TRBV7-9 and TRBJ1-6, with D hard to call. Germline CDR1 and CDR2: SEHNR and FQNEAQ (reference sequence). The length of the CDR3 is 12 residues. With 0 bases removed from V and 10 bases from J, the gap between germline ends came to 4 bases. In DNA, the CDR3 is TGTGCCAGCAGCTTAGCGCAATCACCCCTCCACTTT. Protein sequence: CASSLAQSPLHF.

This clonotype has a handful of counts. The rearrangement joins TRBV27 to TRBJ1-4; 10 positions match TRBD1. After removal of 3 bases from V and 7 bases from J, the junction contained 2 bases not matched to a gene. Germline values: CDR1 MNHEY, CDR2 SMNVEV (reference sequence). The CDR3 is 14 residues long. CDR3 nucleotides: TGTGCCAGCAGTTTTGGGACAGGGGTTGAAAAACTGTTTTTT. This codes for CASSFGTGVEKLFF.

The chain combines TRBV28 with TRBJ1-5; D remains ambiguous. This CDR3 region has 13 residues. Trimming left V 8 bases short and J 1 base short, with 9 bases between. Germline V lookup: CDR1 MDHEN, CDR2 SYDVKM. The DNA of the CDR3 is TGTGCCAGCGGGCGAGACAGCAATCAGCCCCAGCATTTT. It encodes CASGRDSNQPQHF.